Below, 6 T cell receptor beta chains from the same sample are listed, as sequenced in a study of radiation and T cells in renal cell carcinoma. Profiled with immunoSEQ multiplex PCR; TCRdb holds only in-frame clones, not every one. The data hold approximately 140,000 clones, with around 89% observed a single time. Time point meaning: baseline pretreatment blood. Treatment noted: 15 Gy SBRT to primary tumor, nephrectomy 4 weeks later. The sequencing used blood, collected from a patient whose treatment included radiotherapy and nephrectomy. The receptors derive from a woman in her seventies with renal cell carcinoma.

The rearrangement joins TRBV4-3 to TRBJ1-6; D perhaps matches TRBD1 (5 bases). V was pared by 4 bases and J by 15 bases, with 22 bases between. Germline loops: CDR1 LGHNA, CDR2 YSLEER. The CDR3 extends over 15 amino acids. The DNA for the CDR3 is TGCGCCAGCAGCCTCGGGGGGGTAACGCCTACGCGCCTCCACTTT. Its translation: CASSLGGVTPTRLHF.

This clone has just one count. The chain couples TRBV27 to TRBJ2-2; D tentatively reads TRBD1 or TRBD2 (5 bases each). Trimming cost V 3 bases and J 6 bases, with 14 bases left between them. Germline V lookup: CDR1 MNHEY, CDR2 SMNVEV (reference sequence). The length of the CDR3 is 15 residues. The CDR3 bases are TGTGCCAGCAGTTTCGTGGGACCGTCGTCCGGGGAGCTGTTTTTT. This encodes CASSFVGPSSGELFF.

This clone showed up just once. The rearrangement links TRBV5-1 to TRBJ1-6; D is ambiguous. From germline, CDR1 is SGHRS and CDR2 YFSETQ. The V and J ends lost 4 bases and 9 bases respectively, with 17 bases between them. The CDR3 consists of 15 residues. For the CDR3, the DNA is TGCGCCAGCAGCCGCGGTGAGATAGTGGGTTCACCCCTCCACTTT. Translated, it gives CASSRGEIVGSPLHF.

The V and J genes are TRBV4-3 and TRBJ1-3; D might be TRBD1 (6 bases). CDR1 is LGHNA, CDR2 YSLEER, per germline. The V and J ends lost 2 bases and 0 bases respectively, with 11 bases between them. This CDR3 contains 16 residues. Here the CDR3 DNA reads TGCGCCAGCAGCCAACTCGGACAGATCTCTGGAAACACCATATATTTT. Translating gives CASSQLGQISGNTIYF.

This clone was seen more than once but under ten times. The CDR3 loop is CASSLKSVPGRGRETQYF. Here the CDR3 DNA reads TGTGCCAGCAGTTTAAAGTCGGTCCCGGGCAGGGGTAGAGAGACCCAGTACTTC. This rearrangement joins TRBV27 to TRBJ2-5, with D perhaps matching TRBD1 (6 bases). Germline CDR1 reads MNHEY; CDR2 reads SMNVEV (reference sequence). V was shortened by 2 bases and J by 4 bases, with 23 bases between the two germline ends. The length of the CDR3 is 18 residues.

The V and J genes are TRBV29-1 and TRBJ2-1; D is possibly TRBD2 (6 bases). The V end was cut by 4 bases, the J end by 7 bases, with 14 bases between. The CDR3 is 13 residues long. CDR1 is SQVTM, CDR2 ANQGSEA, per germline. CDR3 residues: CSVAALGGNEQFF. In nucleotides, the CDR3 is TGCAGCGTTGCGGCCCTGGGGGGTAATGAGCAGTTCTTC.